The T cell receptor (beta chain) described here comes from a study of T-cell memory formation after mild COVID-19. About the study: Most TCR clusters belonged to a single donor.

Germline V gene data show CDR1 as LNHDA and CDR2 as SQIVND (reference sequence). The CDR3 has 14 residues. V was shortened by 8 bases and J by 1 base, with 14 bases between the two germline ends. A 5'RACE reaction primed in the constant segment made cDNA libraries of TCR alpha and TCR beta, and these carried sample barcodes and UMIs. TCRdb called the 5' RACE reads again in MiXCR, with one record for every CDR3 protein. This table has some 100,000 distinct CDR3 sequences, 11% appearing once. There are a few counts of this clonotype. What it binds is unknown. Study results and limitations: Detection of some responders pre-infection suggested pre-existing cross-reactive memory T cells participated. Shrinking CD4+ clones were chiefly CM and EM; CD8+ ones were chiefly EMRA.

The genes are TRBV19 and TRBJ1-1, with TRBD1 as a possible D gene (5 bases). The receptor comes from a young man who had mild COVID-19 (a few samples of this study predate the infection). Cell type and time point are not known. The specimen was PBMCs or a T cell subset sorted from them (not recorded which). The CDR3 loop reads CASDTWGGNTEAFF. CDR3 DNA: TGTGCCAGTGATACCTGGGGGGGGAACACTGAAGCTTTCTTT.